The 15 T cell receptor beta chains given below trace back to one sample, sequenced in a study of response to subunit inactivated influenza vaccine. TCRdb ran MiXCR on the RT-PCR reads and lists one entry per CDR3 protein. The sample carries about 500,000 distinct CDR3 sequences, approximately 15% recorded once. The sequencing here drew on CD4+ T cells sorted from PBMCs, taken about 23 months after vaccination. The receptors stem from a man in his fifties or sixties who received an inactivated influenza vaccine.

In this sample, this clonotype turned up many times. The chain is built from TRBV29-1 and TRBJ2-5, with 7 positions matching TRBD1. Trimming at V came to 5 bases and at J to 5 bases, leaving 8 bases not matched to a gene. Germline V CDR1 and CDR2: SQVTM, ANQGSEA. CDR3 length: 13 residues. This chain's CDR3 is CSVRPGGRETQYF. The CDR3 coding sequence is TGCAGCGTTCGACCAGGGGGACGGGAGACCCAGTACTTC.

This clonotype was counted between two and nine times. The chain is built from TRBV20-1 and TRBJ2-7; D gene unclear. This CDR3 region has 15 residues. Trimming removed 0 bases from V and 6 bases from J, with 18 bases in between. From germline, CDR1 is DFQATT and CDR2 SNEGSKA (reference sequence). The CDR3 DNA sequence: TGCAGTGCTAGAGAGTTTAGGAGTGCAGGAAGCGAGCAGTACTTC. Amino acid sequence: CSAREFRSAGSEQYF.

A few counts support this clonotype. The chain is built from TRBV6-6 and TRBJ2-5; D call uncertain. CDR3 length: 13 amino acids. Germline V CDR1 and CDR2: MNHNY, SVGAGI (reference sequence). Between the trimmed V and J ends, which lost 2 bases and 6 bases, there was a span of 10 bases. The CDR3 coding sequence is TGTGCCAGCAGTTACATCAGCGCCCAGACCCAGTACTTC. Translating gives CASSYISAQTQYF.

The rearrangement joins TRBV12-3 or TRBV12-4 to TRBJ2-2; D is ambiguous. The V end was cut by 4 bases, the J end by 5 bases, with 8 bases between. The CDR3 runs 13 residues. The CDR3 DNA is TGTGCCAGCAGTTCGACTGTTACCGGGGAGCTGTTTTTT. It codes for CASSSTVTGELFF.

The V and J genes are TRBV29-1 and TRBJ2-3; D call uncertain. The germline gives CDR1 SQVTM, CDR2 ANQGSEA. V lost 4 bases, J lost 2 bases, and 4 bases lay in between. The CDR3 runs 11 residues. The CDR3 DNA reads TGCAGCGTTGGCTACACAGATACGCAGTATTTT. Residues: CSVGYTDTQYF.

CDR3 nucleotide sequence: TGTGCCAGCTCAGATTACAGGGTCACTGGGGCCAACGTCCTGACTTTC. Translation gives CASSDYRVTGANVLTF. This rearrangement joins TRBV18 to TRBJ2-6, with D possibly matching TRBD1 (6 bases). The CDR3 length is 16 residues. The germline gives CDR1 KGHSH, CDR2 LQKENI. V lost 5 bases and J lost 2, with 13 bases in between. The variable domain in full, with the rest retrieved from reference TRBV18 and TRBJ2-6, is NAGVMQNPRHLVRRRGQEARLRCSPMKGHSHVYWYRQLPEEGLKFMVYLQKENIIDESGMPKERFSAEFPKEGPSILRIQQVVRGDSAAYFCASSDYRVTGANVLTFGAGSRLTVL.

The J gene is TRBJ2-5, the V gene TRBV20-1; TRBD1 is a possible D gene (6 bases). Germline assignment: CDR1 DFQATT and CDR2 SNEGSKA (reference sequence). With 6 bases removed from V and 1 base from J, the gap between germline ends came to 12 bases. This CDR3 region has 13 residues. CDR3 in DNA: TGCAGTGCCAGGGACAACCTCCAAGAGACCCAGTACTTC. The encoded protein is CSARDNLQETQYF.

This clonotype was found many times. V is TRBV15 and J is TRBJ2-3; perhaps D is TRBD1 or TRBD2 (5 bases each). This CDR3 spans 13 amino acids. Trimming left V 5 bases short and J 3 bases short, with 9 bases between. Germline V CDR1 and CDR2: LNHNV, YYDKDF (reference sequence). CDR3 residues: CATSGGGTDTQYF. The CDR3 DNA follows: TGTGCCACCAGCGGGGGTGGGACAGATACGCAGTATTTT.

This clonotype was picked up a small number of times. The genes are TRBV12-3 or TRBV12-4 and TRBJ1-2; D might be TRBD1 (6 bases). V lost 6 bases and J lost 0, with 17 bases in between. The CDR3 extends over 16 amino acids. The CDR3 bases are TGTGCCAGCAGAGGACAGCTTCCCCTTTCTAACTATGGCTACACCTTC. Protein: CASRGQLPLSNYGYTF.

This chain uses TRBV29-1 with TRBJ2-7; 9 bases align to TRBD2. The CDR3 is 13 residues long. Germline V gene data show CDR1 as SQVTM and CDR2 as ANQGSEA. CDR3 nucleotides: TGCTGCGCGGGGGGGAGGCACACCTACGAGCAGTACTTC. Its protein product is CCAGGRHTYEQYF.

V usage is TRBV7-8 and J usage is TRBJ2-5; no clear D. This CDR3 comprises 15 residues. V was clipped by 5 bases and J by 0 bases, with 13 bases between them. Germline CDR1 and CDR2: SGHVS and FQNEAQ. CDR3 protein: CASSLVGLDQETQYF. The CDR3 DNA reads as TGTGCCAGCAGCCTCGTGGGCCTTGACCAAGAGACCCAGTACTTC. The whole variable domain, remainder taken from reference TRBV7-8 and TRBJ2-5, is GAGVSQSPRYKVAKRGQDVALRCDPISGHVSLFWYQQALGQGPEFLTYFQNEAQLDKSGLPSDRFFAERPEGSVSTLKIQRTQQEDSAVYLCASSLVGLDQETQYFGPGTRLLVL.

This clonotype was found a few times. This chain links TRBV20-1 with TRBJ1-1, with no clear D. Trimming removed 7 bases at V and 2 bases at J, with 11 bases between. The CDR3 sequence is 12 residues long. CDR1 is DFQATT and CDR2 is SNEGSKA in the germline V gene (reference sequence). This chain's CDR3 is CSVSRSNTEAFF. The CDR3 DNA follows: TGCAGTGTCAGTCGGTCTAACACTGAAGCTTTCTTT.

The chain couples TRBV27 to TRBJ2-7; D is unresolved. Germline-derived CDR1 and CDR2 are MNHEY and SMNVEV (reference sequence). The length of the CDR3 is 16 residues. The V end was cut by 5 bases, the J end by 4 bases, with 21 bases between. CDR3 bases: TGTGCCAGCAGTCGGCAGAGCCCTGAGGTGGGATACGAGCAGTACTTC. This encodes CASSRQSPEVGYEQYF.

The chain uses TRBV28 and TRBJ2-7, with D unclear. Between the trimmed V and J ends, which lost 2 bases and 0 bases, there was a span of 8 bases. Germline V gene lookup returns CDR1 MDHEN and CDR2 SYDVKM. CDR3 length: 14 amino acids. CDR3 amino acids: CASSLQATSYEQYF. The CDR3, as DNA: TGTGCCAGCAGTTTACAGGCTACCTCCTACGAGCAGTACTTC. Full variable domain (outside the CDR3, taken from reference TRBV28 and TRBJ2-7): DVKVTQSSRYLVKRTGEKVFLECVQDMDHENMFWYRQDPGLGLRLIYFSYDVKMKEKGDIPEGYSVSREKKERFSLILESASTNQTSMYLCASSLQATSYEQYFGPGTRLTVT.

This chain connects TRBV18 to TRBJ2-1; D assignment may be TRBD1 or TRBD2 (5 bases each). V was shortened by 5 bases and J by 9 bases, with 14 bases between the two germline ends. The CDR3 extends over 13 amino acids. From germline, CDR1 is KGHSH and CDR2 LQKENI. This CDR3 is CASSSTTGGEQFF. The CDR3 region has the DNA TGTGCCAGCTCATCAACCACAGGAGGTGAGCAGTTCTTC.